A selection of T cell receptor beta chains follows, all from one sample in a study of T cell responses to AZD1222 COVID-19 vaccine. Method: immunoSEQ multiplex PCR; TCRdb's copy keeps in-frame clones and lacks some. The data contain 250,000 to 300,000 clones, 90% to 95% of them singletons. The starting material was peripheral blood, obtained 28 days after the second AZD1222 dose. These TCRs come from an adult who received the AZD1222 COVID-19 vaccine. Each CDR3 is given with its conserved first and last residue. The D gene is left open where the match is weak. Some rows mark clone size as missing; the rest say once, few, many or name a class of expanded clone.

TRBV5-5	NA	TRBD1	TRBJ2-7	17	TGTGCCAGCAGCTTGGAGATACATGGACAGGGGGTCCACGAGCAGTACTTC	CASSLEIHGQGVHEQYF
TRBV9	once	TRBD1	TRBJ1-4	16	TGTGCCAGCAGCCCCCGACGGACAGGGACTAATGAAAAACTGTTTTTT	CASSPRRTGTNEKLFF
TRBV21-1	NA	NA	TRBJ2-7	13	TGTGCCAGCAGTACGACAGGGTTGGCCGAGCAGTACTTC	CASSTTGLAEQYF
TRBV5-1	NA	NA	TRBJ1-4	14	TGCGCCAGCAGCTTGGGGGAACCTAATGAAAAACTGTTTTTT	CASSLGEPNEKLFF
TRBV27	NA	NA	TRBJ2-7	14	TGTGCCAGCAGTATCCGGGACTCAGGCTACGAGCAGTACTTC	CASSIRDSGYEQYF
TRBV28	NA	NA	TRBJ2-1	15	TGTGCCAGCAGTTTAGGGGACATGAACGGCAATGAGCAGTTCTTC	CASSLGDMNGNEQFF
TRBV25-1	NA	TRBD1	TRBJ2-7	13	TGTGCCAGCAGTGGAACAGGGGACTACGAGCAGTACTTC	CASSGTGDYEQYF
TRBV3-1/TRBV3-2	NA	TRBD2	TRBJ2-7	16	TGTGCCAGCAGCCAAGATCTAGGGAGCGGGAGTTACGAGCAGTACTTC	CASSQDLGSGSYEQYF
TRBV6-5	NA	NA	TRBJ1-2	14	TGTGCCAGCAGTCGACAGAAGCCAGCCTATGGCTACACCTTC	CASSRQKPAYGYTF
TRBV6-5	NA	NA	TRBJ2-7	16	TGTGCCAGCAGTTACTCCCCGGGGTCGGGGGTAGACGAGCAGTACTTC	CASSYSPGSGVDEQYF
TRBV10-3	NA	TRBD1	TRBJ2-5	14	TGTGCCATCAGTTCCGGGACAGTACAAGAGACCCAGTACTTC	CAISSGTVQETQYF
TRBV7-9	NA	NA	TRBJ2-5	11	TGTGCCAGCAGCCCGGTAGAGACCCAGTACTTC	CASSPVETQYF
TRBV4-1	NA	NA	TRBJ1-2	13	TGCGCCAGCAGCCGATCGGGGGGGCTAGGCTACACCTTC	CASSRSGGLGYTF
TRBV2	NA	NA	TRBJ1-3	14	TGTGCCAGCAGTACGGATTTCTCTGGAAACACCATATATTTT	CASSTDFSGNTIYF
TRBV6-5	NA	NA	TRBJ2-7	14	TGTGCCAGCAAGCGGACAAGGGAGGTCTACGAGCAGTACTTC	CASKRTREVYEQYF
TRBV11-2	NA	NA	TRBJ2-7	14	TGTGCCAGCAGGGGGGTAAGGGCCGGGTACGAGCAGTACTTC	CASRGVRAGYEQYF
TRBV7-2	NA	TRBD2	TRBJ2-3	15	TGTGCCAGCAGCTTAGATAGCGGGGGCCCAAGGACGCAGTATTTT	CASSLDSGGPRTQYF
TRBV7-9	NA	NA	TRBJ2-6	18	TGTGCCAGCAGCTTAGGGGTAATGAGCCGCTCTGGGGCCAACGTCCTGACTTTC	CASSLGVMSRSGANVLTF
TRBV6-2/TRBV6-3	NA	NA	TRBJ1-1	14	TGTGCCAGCAGTCCCAGGGGCCTGAACACTGAAGCTTTCTTT	CASSPRGLNTEAFF
TRBV2	NA	NA	TRBJ1-2	14	TGTGCCAGCAAGGCCGCAATACACAACTATGGCTACACCTTC	CASKAAIHNYGYTF
TRBV6-1	once	TRBD2	TRBJ2-1	14	TGTGCCAGCAGTTGGGTAGCGGGAGGGAATGAGCAGTTCTTC	CASSWVAGGNEQFF
TRBV7-2	NA	NA	TRBJ1-1	14	TGTGCCAGCAGCTTTCAAGGGGGGCGCACTGAAGCTTTCTTT	CASSFQGGRTEAFF
TRBV3-1/TRBV3-2	once	NA	TRBJ1-5	13	TGTGCCAGCAGCCAAGTTGTAAATCAGCCCCAGCATTTT	CASSQVVNQPQHF
TRBV28	NA	NA	TRBJ2-7	13	TGTGCCAGCAGTTTACCCCCGGGGAACGAGCAGTACTTC	CASSLPPGNEQYF
TRBV2	NA	TRBD2	TRBJ2-5	15	TGTGCCAGCACTCCGGGACTAGCGGGAGGTGAGACCCAGTACTTC	CASTPGLAGGETQYF
TRBV6-1	NA	NA	TRBJ2-7	11	TGTGCCAGCAGTGAAGAATACGAGCAGTACTTC	CASSEEYEQYF
TRBV6-5	NA	TRBD1	TRBJ1-6	15	TGTGCCAGCAGTCGTGGGACAGCAGATAATTCACCCCTCCACTTT	CASSRGTADNSPLHF
TRBV12-3/TRBV12-4	NA	NA	TRBJ2-1	13	TGTGCCAGCAGTTTAGCGCGGCTGCTTGAGCAGTTCTTC	CASSLARLLEQFF
TRBV5-1	NA	TRBD1	TRBJ1-2	14	TGCGCCAGCAGGGCTACAGGGGGCGTTTATGGCTACACCTTC	CASRATGGVYGYTF
TRBV28	once	NA	TRBJ1-2	13	TGTGCCAGCTCACTGCGGGGTAACTATGGCTACACCTTC	CASSLRGNYGYTF
TRBV3-1/TRBV3-2	once	NA	TRBJ2-4	15	TGTGCCAGCAGCCATGACCTTACCAGCGAAAACATTCAGTACTTC	CASSHDLTSENIQYF
TRBV19	NA	TRBD1	TRBJ2-1	15	TGTGCCAGTAGTATAGGGACAGGGGGGTTCAATGAGCAGTTCTTC	CASSIGTGGFNEQFF